The 3 T cell receptor beta chains reported below all come from one sample, sequenced in a study of T cell responses to AZD1222 COVID-19 vaccine. Sequencing used immunoSEQ multiplex PCR; TCRdb keeps in-frame clones, though not all of them. In the table there are about 140,000 clones, 75% to 90% of which are singletons. Sequences were derived from peripheral blood, sampled on day 0 of AZD1222 vaccination. The receptors shown here come from an adult in good health.

The chain couples TRBV9 to TRBJ1-5; the match to TRBD1 covers 8 bases. CDR3 length equals 17 residues. Per the germline V gene, CDR1 is SGDLS and CDR2 is YYNGEE. J lost 3 bases, V lost 1 base, and 9 bases had no gene match. Written as DNA, the CDR3 is TGTGCCAGCAGCGTATTTCCACGGGACAGGCCCAATCAGCCCCAGCATTTT. Translating it yields CASSVFPRDRPNQPQHF.

The rearrangement uses TRBV18 and TRBJ1-4, with unresolved D. V was clipped by 5 bases and J by 4 bases, with 11 bases between them. CDR3 length equals 14 residues. Germline V gene lookup returns CDR1 KGHSH and CDR2 LQKENI. The chain's CDR3 is CASSATVNNEKLFF. CDR3 nucleotides: TGTGCCAGCTCAGCTACAGTGAATAATGAAAAACTGTTTTTT.

This chain links TRBV7-8 with TRBJ2-1, with TRBD2 identical over 8 bases. Germline values: CDR1 SGHVS, CDR2 FQNEAQ. V lost 5 bases and J lost 9; bases outside the gene matches: 6. CDR3 length equals 13 residues. The CDR3 loop reads CASSQSGSSEQFF. The CDR3 region has the DNA TGTGCCAGCAGCCAGAGCGGGAGTAGTGAGCAGTTCTTC.